The 19 T cell receptor beta chains in this list originate from one sample, sequenced in a study of shared clonotypes between healthy human individuals. Terminally differentiated effector memory CD45RA+ cells were left out of the naive CD8 fraction, which was CD45RO-negative and positively selected for CCR7. Sequencing was performed with immunoSEQ multiplex PCR; in TCRdb, only in-frame clones are kept and a portion is missing. The data contain millions of clones, roughly 94% of them seen just once; the ten biggest clones take up roughly 1.1%. Sequenced material: naive CD8+ T cells sorted from blood. These receptors were collected from a man aged 18 to 30 in good health.

The CDR3 loop reads CASSHEGGQGNTEAFF. The CDR3 nucleotides are TGCGCCAGCAGCCACGAAGGAGGACAGGGTAACACTGAAGCTTTCTTT. The chain uses TRBV4-1 and TRBJ1-1, with 8 bases aligning to TRBD1. The germline V gene encodes CDR1 MGHRA and CDR2 YSYEKL. The J segment lost 2 bases and the V segment lost 3 bases, leaving 8 bases of the junction unmatched. The CDR3 has 16 amino acids.

The chain uses TRBV7-6 and TRBJ2-3; TRBD2 aligns across 9 bases. The CDR3 length is 17 residues. The germline V gene has CDR1 SGHVS and CDR2 FNYEAQ. Trimming cost V 1 base and J 2 bases; bases outside gene matches: 7. DNA for the CDR3: TGTGCCAGCAGCTTAGGGCGGGGGGGAAAGGTCACAGATACGCAGTATTTT. This sequence encodes CASSLGRGGKVTDTQYF.

As for this clone: One junction end does not reproduce the germline sequence, and a read error may be involved. This chain joins TRBV7-7 and TRBJ2-7, with D maybe TRBD2 (5 bases). The germline gives CDR1 SSHAT, CDR2 FNYEAQ (reference sequence). The CDR3 is made up of 14 amino acids. The CDR3 sequence: CASSLASESYEQYF. In DNA form, the CDR3 reads TGTGCTAGCAGCTTAGCGAGCGAGTCCTACGAGCAGTACTTC.

The CDR3 nucleotides read TGTGCCTGGACGACTATGGATAGCGGGGGGCCTAACATTCAGTACTTC. This codes for CAWTTMDSGGPNIQYF. V usage is TRBV30 and J usage is TRBJ2-4, with 10 nucleotides matching TRBD2. V shed 4 bases, J shed 7 bases, and the junction held 13 bases outside the gene matches. The CDR3 sequence is 16 residues long. The V gene's germline CDR1 is GTSNPN and CDR2 SVGIG (reference sequence).

The rearrangement uses TRBV30 and TRBJ1-1; D unclear. CDR1 is GTSNPN and CDR2 is SVGIG in the germline V gene (reference sequence). V was pared by 3 bases and J by 3 bases, with 11 bases between. This CDR3 comprises 13 residues. The CDR3 here is CAWSGVWDTEAFF. The DNA of the CDR3 is TGTGCCTGGAGCGGGGTGTGGGACACTGAAGCTTTCTTT.

This chain connects TRBV30 to TRBJ2-3; D is uncertain. V lost 2 bases and J lost 4, with 10 bases in between. Germline values: CDR1 GTSNPN, CDR2 SVGIG (reference sequence). The CDR3 sequence is 13 residues long. CDR3 residues: CAWSLTPSDTQYF. DNA of the CDR3: TGTGCCTGGAGTTTGACACCCTCAGATACGCAGTATTTT.

The chain couples TRBV10-3 to TRBJ2-2, with 7 bases fitting TRBD1. CDR1 and CDR2 (germline): ENHRY, SYGVKD. The CDR3 runs to 17 residues. V lost 5 bases and J lost 0; bases outside the gene matches: 9. CDR3 sequence reads: CAISNNAGTANTGELFF. The CDR3 coding sequence is TGTGCCATCAGTAACAACGCCGGGACAGCGAACACCGGGGAGCTGTTTTTT.

CDR3 sequence: CASTEAQDYEQYF. CDR3 nucleotides: TGTGCCAGCACTGAGGCGCAGGATTACGAGCAGTACTTC. The chain employs TRBV5-6 and TRBJ2-7; D gene uncertain. Germline assignment: CDR1 SGHDT and CDR2 YYEEEE. V shed 6 bases and J shed 4 bases, with 14 bases lying between them. The CDR3 has 13 residues.

The chain recombines TRBV21-1 with TRBJ2-2; the table's D call TRBD2 went unverified against the DNA. TRBV21-1 is a documented pseudogene. This CDR3 region has 12 residues. The CDR3 loop reads CASSAKAGELFF. The CDR3, as DNA: TGTGCCAGCAGCGCTAAAGCCGGGGAGCTGTTTTTT.

DNA of the CDR3: TGTGCCAGCAGCGTAGGTGGATTAGCGGGACTCACCGGGGAGCTGTTTTTT. Its protein product is CASSVGGLAGLTGELFF. This sequence joins TRBV9 and TRBJ2-2; TRBD2 matches at 8 bases. Germline loops: CDR1 SGDLS, CDR2 YYNGEE. V lost 0 bases, J lost 4 bases, and 8 bases stayed unmatched. The CDR3 extends over 17 amino acids. The full variable domain, its missing parts supplied by reference TRBV9 and TRBJ2-2, is DSGVTQTPKHLITATGQRVTLRCSPRSGDLSVYWYQQSLDQGLQFLIQYYNGEERAKGNILERFSAQQFPDLHSELNLSSLELGDSALYFCASSVGGLAGLTGELFFGEGSRLTVL.

J is TRBJ2-7 and V is TRBV4-1, with D tentatively TRBD2 (6 bases). CDR3 length: 15 residues. V was clipped by 0 bases and J by 3 bases, with 12 bases between them. Germline V gene sequence: CDR1 MGHRA, CDR2 YSYEKL. The CDR3 nucleotides read TGCGCCAGCAGCCAAGAGGAGGGGAAACACTACGAGCAGTACTTC. Residues: CASSQEEGKHYEQYF.

The V call is TRBV13, the J call TRBJ2-7, with D possibly being TRBD2 (6 bases). V shed 5 bases and J shed 3 bases, with 17 bases lying between them. CDR1 and CDR2 from the germline V gene are PRHDT and FYEKMQ (reference sequence). This CDR3 spans 15 amino acids. The CDR3 coding sequence is TGTGCCAGCAGCCCGTACGGGGAGGCCGTCTACGAGCAGTACTTC. Translated: CASSPYGEAVYEQYF.

This rearrangement joins TRBV4-3 to TRBJ2-1; 12 bases are shared with TRBD2. Trimming removed 6 bases from V and 8 bases from J; junction bases left unmatched: 11. Germline values: CDR1 LGHNA, CDR2 YSLEER. This CDR3 is 16 amino acids long. This CDR3 is CASSNLEASGRDEQFF. The DNA for the CDR3 is TGCGCCAGCAGTAACTTAGAGGCTAGCGGGAGGGATGAGCAGTTCTTC.

The CDR3 DNA follows: TGTGCCAGTGATGTCAGGGTCACCGGGGAGCTGTTTTTT. This encodes CASDVRVTGELFF. The V call is TRBV6-6, the J call TRBJ2-2; perhaps TRBD1 as D (5 bases). CDR3 size: 13 residues. Trimming removed 9 bases from V and 4 bases from J, with 12 bases in between. Germline V lookup: CDR1 MNHNY, CDR2 SVGAGI (reference sequence).

This clone has only one observation. The chain recombines TRBV6-1 with TRBJ2-7; TRBD1 matches at 7 bases. The CDR3 runs 14 residues. J lost 3 bases, V lost 1 base, and 3 bases had no gene match. The germline gives CDR1 MNHNS, CDR2 SASEGT. The CDR3: CASSEVWDSYEQYF. The CDR3 region has the DNA TGTGCCAGCAGTGAAGTTTGGGACAGCTACGAGCAGTACTTC.

V usage is TRBV7-9 and J usage is TRBJ2-5; D unresolved. In germline, CDR1 is SEHNR, CDR2 FQNEAQ (reference sequence). The CDR3 totals 14 residues. The V gene lost 1 base and the J gene lost 1 base, with 7 bases spanning the gap. The CDR3 DNA sequence: TGTGCCAGCAGCTTAGAGTGGGGCCAAGAGACCCAGTACTTC. This codes for CASSLEWGQETQYF.

The chain recombines TRBV2 with TRBJ2-2; D is tentatively TRBD1 or TRBD2 (5 bases each). CDR1 is SNHLY, CDR2 FYNNEI, per germline. This CDR3 is built from 15 residues. V was pared by 2 bases and J by 3 bases, with 10 bases between. Here the CDR3 reads CASSESGRYTGELFF. DNA of the CDR3: TGTGCCAGCAGTGAATCGGGGCGGTACACCGGGGAGCTGTTTTTT.

This sequence joins TRBV2 and TRBJ2-1, with 9 bases aligning to TRBD2. Germline values: CDR1 SNHLY, CDR2 FYNNEI. Trimming took 5 bases from V and 8 from J; bases not matched to a gene: 13. The CDR3 spans 16 residues. The CDR3 spells CASSSLAGSLQDEQFF. The DNA for the CDR3 is TGTGCCAGCAGTTCGCTAGCGGGGAGTTTACAGGATGAGCAGTTCTTC.

J is TRBJ2-7 and V is TRBV27; 7 bases align to TRBD2. This CDR3 comprises 15 residues. Germline-derived CDR1 and CDR2 are MNHEY and SMNVEV (reference sequence). Unmatched junction bases numbered 8, after V lost 6 bases and J lost 0 bases. CDR3 amino acids: CASSPTLASSYEQYF. CDR3 nucleotide sequence: TGTGCCAGCAGCCCCACACTAGCGTCCTCCTACGAGCAGTACTTC.